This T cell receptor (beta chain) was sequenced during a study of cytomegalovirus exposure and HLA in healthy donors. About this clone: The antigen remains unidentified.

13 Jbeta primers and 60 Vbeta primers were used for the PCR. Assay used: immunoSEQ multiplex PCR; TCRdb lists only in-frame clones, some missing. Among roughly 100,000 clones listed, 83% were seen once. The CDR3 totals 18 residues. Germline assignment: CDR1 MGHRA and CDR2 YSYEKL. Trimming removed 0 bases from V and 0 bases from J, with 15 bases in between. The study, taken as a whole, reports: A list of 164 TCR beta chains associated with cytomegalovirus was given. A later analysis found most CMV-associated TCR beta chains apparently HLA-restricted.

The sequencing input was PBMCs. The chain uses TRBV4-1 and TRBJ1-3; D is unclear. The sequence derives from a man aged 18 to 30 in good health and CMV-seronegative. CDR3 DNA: TGCGCCAGCAGCCAAGATCTAGGTTTTTCGAGCTCTGGAAACACCATATATTTT. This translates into CASSQDLGFSSSGNTIYF.